What follows describes a single T cell receptor beta chain. An amount of RNA that ranged from roughly 0.45 to 1 ug was reverse transcribed with random hexamers. TCRdb called the immunoSEQ multiplex PCR reads again in MiXCR, with one record for every CDR3 protein. The repertoire includes approximately 170,000 distinct CDR3 sequences, 92% of them detected once, and around 0.075% sits in the top ten. The record originates from a study of CD8 T cells in Susac syndrome. V lost 6 bases and J lost 0, with 23 bases in between. This CDR3 spans 17 amino acids. Germline CDR1 is DFQATT and CDR2 is SNEGSKA (reference sequence). Healthy donors, matched for age and sex, constituted the control group.

The sample consisted of CD4+ T cells from PBMCs. The V and J genes are TRBV20-1 and TRBJ1-1; TRBD1 might be the D (6 bases). The clonotype was recovered from a human donor in good health. The CDR3 DNA follows: TGCAGTGCCTCCGGCCCGACAGGCTCCTCCATGAACACTGAAGCTTTCTTT. This codes for CSASGPTGSSMNTEAFF.